The 11 T cell receptor beta chains below were found in one sample sequenced in a study of blood T cell repertoires in COVID-19. TCRdb keeps only in-frame clones here, not all; method: immunoSEQ multiplex PCR. The repertoire holds under 150,000 clones, with approximately 91% as singletons. Sequenced: peripheral blood. The receptors come from a human donor in a cohort sampled during active COVID-19.

This sequence joins TRBV18 and TRBJ2-1; 8 positions match TRBD1. Germline loops: CDR1 KGHSH, CDR2 LQKENI. The CDR3 is 17 residues long. V was clipped by 0 bases and J by 4 bases; unmatched bases: 8. CDR3 coding DNA: TGTGCCAGCTCACCACCAAACGGACAGGGAACTTACAATGAGCAGTTCTTC. It translates to CASSPPNGQGTYNEQFF.

The V and J genes are TRBV5-5 and TRBJ2-1; 9 bases agree with TRBD2. V shed 4 bases, J shed 8 bases, and the junction held 7 bases outside the gene matches. The CDR3 spans 14 residues. Germline V gives CDR1 SGHKS, CDR2 YYEKEE (reference sequence). As DNA, the CDR3 is TGTGCCAGCAGCATTAGCGGGAGAGGGGATGAGCAGTTCTTC. Translation: CASSISGRGDEQFF.

J is TRBJ1-5 and V is TRBV30; 7 bases line up with TRBD1. The CDR3 covers 17 residues. Losses at the gene ends were 0 bases for V and 2 bases for J; bases not matched to a gene: 10. The germline V gene has CDR1 GTSNPN and CDR2 SVGIG (reference sequence). CDR3 sequence reads: CAWSVYLGGEGNQPQHF. The CDR3 bases are TGTGCCTGGAGTGTATATTTAGGGGGCGAGGGCAATCAGCCCCAGCATTTT. Variable domain in full (rest from reference TRBV30 and TRBJ1-5): SQTIHQWPATLVQPVGSPLSLECTVEGTSNPNLYWYRQAAGRGLQLLFYSVGIGQISSEVPQNLSASRPQDRQFILSSKKLLLSDSGFYLCAWSVYLGGEGNQPQHFGDGTRLSIL.

The chain carries TRBV3-1 (or the pseudogene TRBV3-2) and TRBJ2-7, with D perhaps TRBD1 (5 bases). V dropped 3 bases and J dropped 2 bases, with 5 bases sitting between them. This CDR3 is 12 amino acids long. Germline values: CDR1 LGHDT, CDR2 YNNKEL (reference sequence). DNA of the CDR3: TGTGCCAGCAGCCAGGGGCCCTACGAGCAGTACTTC. Its translation: CASSQGPYEQYF.

V is TRBV4-3 and J is TRBJ1-6; the match to TRBD1 covers 8 bases. This CDR3 region has 15 residues. V was clipped by 2 bases and J by 10 bases; unmatched bases: 7. CDR1 and CDR2 (germline): LGHNA, YSLEER. CDR3 nucleotides: TGCGCCAGCAGCCAAAGACAGGGGATTTCCTCACCCCTCCACTTT. Translation gives CASSQRQGISSPLHF.

V is TRBV15 and J is TRBJ1-2; D might be TRBD1 (5 bases). CDR1 is LNHNV and CDR2 is YYDKDF in the germline V gene (reference sequence). The CDR3 sequence is 13 residues long. The V end was cut by 3 bases, the J end by 5 bases, with 10 bases between. CDR3 in amino acids: CATSSDSLYGYTF. CDR3 nucleotide sequence: TGTGCCACCAGCAGTGACAGCTTGTATGGCTACACCTTC.

V and J are TRBV2 and TRBJ2-5; D gene unclear. The V end was cut by 5 bases, the J end by 3 bases, with 19 bases between. This CDR3 is built from 16 residues. Germline assignment: CDR1 SNHLY and CDR2 FYNNEI. The CDR3 nucleotides read TGTGCCAGCAGTCCCCCGGTCTTTAGTCCGGAAGAGACCCAGTACTTC. Translated, it gives CASSPPVFSPEETQYF.

The chain has TRBV11-3 and TRBJ2-2; D may be TRBD1 (5 bases). This CDR3 comprises 14 residues. Germline V gives CDR1 SGHNT, CDR2 YENEEA. The ends were cut back, 6 bases at V and 3 bases at J, with 11 bases in the middle. For the CDR3, the DNA is TGTGCCAGCAGACGACAAGGGGACACCGGGGAGCTGTTTTTT. Protein: CASRRQGDTGELFF.

This clone turned up a few times. The rearrangement links TRBV7-9 to TRBJ2-2, with 9 bases matching TRBD1. Looked up from germline, CDR1 is SEHNR and CDR2 is FQNEAQ (reference sequence). The CDR3 sequence is 14 residues long. V lost 5 bases and J lost 6; bases outside the gene matches: 4. The chain's CDR3 is CASSPRQGAGELFF. The CDR3 coding sequence is TGTGCCAGCAGCCCGAGACAGGGGGCCGGGGAGCTGTTTTTT.

This rearrangement joins TRBV19 to TRBJ1-6; D uncertain. CDR3 length equals 15 residues. Germline CDR1 is LNHDA and CDR2 is SQIVND (reference sequence). Trimming pared 4 bases from V and 9 bases from J, leaving 16 bases between. CDR3 region: CASSTQFSSGSPLHF. The DNA of the CDR3 is TGTGCCAGTAGTACGCAATTCTCGTCGGGTTCACCCCTCCACTTT.

This clone is classed as medium-sized. The chain is built from TRBV2 and TRBJ2-5, with TRBD1 identical over 8 bases. The CDR3 covers 15 residues. V shed 6 bases, J shed 2 bases, and the junction held 8 bases outside the gene matches. Germline CDR1 reads SNHLY; CDR2 reads FYNNEI. The CDR3 nucleotides read TGTGCCAGCAGGATTGACAGGGGATTACAAGAGACCCAGTACTTC. Translating gives CASRIDRGLQETQYF.